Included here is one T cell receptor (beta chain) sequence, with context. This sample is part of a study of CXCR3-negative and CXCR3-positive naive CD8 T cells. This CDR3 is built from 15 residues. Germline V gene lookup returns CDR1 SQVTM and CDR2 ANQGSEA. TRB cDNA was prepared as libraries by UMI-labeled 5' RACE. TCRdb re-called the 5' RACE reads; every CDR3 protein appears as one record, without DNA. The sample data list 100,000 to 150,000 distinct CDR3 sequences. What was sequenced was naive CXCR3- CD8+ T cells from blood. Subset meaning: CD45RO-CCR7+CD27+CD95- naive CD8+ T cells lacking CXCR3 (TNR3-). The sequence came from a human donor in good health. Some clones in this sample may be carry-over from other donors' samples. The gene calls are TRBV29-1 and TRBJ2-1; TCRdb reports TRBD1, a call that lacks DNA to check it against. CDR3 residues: CSVEGGTMGYNEQFF.